This is a list of T cell receptor beta chains from one sample in a study of shared clonotypes between healthy human individuals. TCRdb's copy holds only in-frame clones and misses some; the assay was immunoSEQ multiplex PCR. The sample has approximately 2.5 million clones; 93% are singletons. The sequencing sample was made of naive CD4+ T cells from PBMCs. Receptor source: a man aged 18 to 30 in good health. Some clones in this sample may be carry-over from other donors' samples. CDR3s include the opening cysteine and the closing phenylalanine or tryptophan. The D gene is left open where the match is weak. Size is stated for part of the rows, as once, few or many counts, or as a class when the clone is expanded.

TRBV30,-,-,TRBJ2-3,CAWRLNGVDTQYF,TGTGCCTGGAGACTGAACGGAGTAGATACGCAGTATTTT
TRBV19,-,-,TRBJ1-2,CASSNRIPLGGYTF,TGTGCCAGTAGTAACCGAATACCTCTGGGGGGCTACACCTTC
TRBV7-9,-,once,TRBJ1-4,CASSFARGTRGGSLFF,TGTGCCAGCAGCTTCGCCCGGGGTACAAGGGGGGGCTCACTGTTTTTT
TRBV18,-,once,TRBJ1-3,CASSPDSSGNTIYF,TGTGCCAGCTCACCGGATAGCTCTGGAAACACCATATATTTT
TRBV19,TRBD2,-,TRBJ2-2,CASSSTSGSTGELFF,TGTGCCAGTAGTTCGACTAGCGGTTCCACCGGGGAGCTGTTTTTT
TRBV28,TRBD2,-,TRBJ2-1,CASSLAGGPYNEQFF,TGTGCCAGCAGTTTAGCGGGAGGGCCCTACAATGAGCAGTTCTTC
TRBV18,TRBD1,few,TRBJ1-2,CASSQGQGALLVYGYTF,TGTGCCAGCTCCCAGGGACAGGGAGCGCTCTTGGTGTATGGCTACACCTTC
TRBV5-1,-,-,TRBJ2-5,CASSTQVDETQYF,TGCGCCAGCAGCACCCAAGTTGACGAGACCCAGTACTTC
TRBV5-1,-,-,TRBJ1-3,CASSLGRPGNTIYF,TGCGCCAGCAGCTTGGGACGGCCGGGAAACACCATATATTTT
TRBV6-1,-,once,TRBJ2-2,CASSSRQATGELFF,TGTGCCAGCAGTTCTCGACAGGCCACCGGGGAGCTGTTTTTT
TRBV28,-,-,TRBJ2-3,CASSFGVSSTDTQYF,TGTGCCAGCAGTTTTGGTGTGTCAAGCACAGATACGCAGTATTTT
TRBV28,-,-,TRBJ2-2,CASSLSGYAGELFF,TGTGCCAGCAGTTTATCAGGGTACGCCGGGGAGCTGTTTTTT
TRBV7-9,-,-,TRBJ1-2,CASSFAGNYGYTF,TGTGCCAGCAGCTTCGCCGGTAACTATGGCTACACCTTC
TRBV30,-,-,TRBJ2-1,CAWSSTGYEQFF,TGTGCCTGGAGTTCTACAGGGTATGAGCAGTTCTTC
TRBV11-2,TRBD1,-,TRBJ2-3,CASSLRQGASTDTQYF,TGTGCCAGCAGCTTAAGACAGGGGGCTTCCACAGATACGCAGTATTTT
TRBV27,-,-,TRBJ1-1,CASSSLKTEAFF,TGTGCCAGCAGTTCTCTAAAGACTGAAGCTTTCTTT
TRBV6-5,TRBD2,-,TRBJ2-1,CASSPLAGSLNEQFF,TGTGCCAGCAGTCCGCTAGCGGGATCGTTAAATGAGCAGTTCTTC
TRBV25-1,-,-,TRBJ1-3,CASSDPGAGNTIYF,TGTGCCAGCAGTGACCCAGGGGCTGGAAACACCATATATTTT
TRBV2,-,-,TRBJ1-6,CASSETDRRASPLHF,TGTGCCAGCAGTGAAACAGACCGACGTGCCTCACCCCTCCACTTT
TRBV19,-,-,TRBJ2-5,CASSIDETQYF,TGTGCCAGTAGTATAGACGAGACCCAGTACTTC
TRBV5-1,-,-,TRBJ1-2,CASSGPTGLGGLGYTF,TGCGCCAGCAGCGGACCGACAGGCCTCGGCGGACTTGGCTACACCTTC
TRBV7-2,-,-,TRBJ2-1,CASSSRQVSSYNEQFF,TGTGCCAGCAGCTCAAGACAGGTGAGCTCCTACAATGAGCAGTTCTTC
TRBV28,-,-,TRBJ2-2,CASRWTPPGELFF,TGTGCCAGCAGGTGGACTCCCCCCGGGGAGCTGTTTTTT
TRBV7-9,-,-,TRBJ2-1,CASSPASGRRLDNEQFF,TGTGCCAGCAGCCCTGCTTCGGGACGTAGGCTGGACAATGAGCAGTTCTTC
TRBV2,TRBD1,-,TRBJ2-1,CASSVDRGQYNEQFF,TGTGCCAGCAGCGTAGACAGGGGGCAATACAATGAGCAGTTCTTC
TRBV28,-,-,TRBJ2-7,CASGPRGQPYEQYF,TGTGCCAGCGGTCCAAGAGGACAGCCCTACGAGCAGTACTTC
TRBV11-2,-,-,TRBJ1-2,CASRNETSRGDGYTF,TGTGCCAGCAGAAACGAGACAAGCAGAGGGGATGGCTACACCTTC
TRBV28,-,once,TRBJ1-5,CASSPFYTPQPQHF,TGTGCCAGCAGTCCTTTCTACACTCCCCAGCCCCAGCATTTT
TRBV9,-,-,TRBJ1-2,CASTEGGGIGGYTF,TGTGCCAGCACCGAAGGGGGGGGAATCGGTGGCTACACCTTC